Detailed here is one T cell receptor (beta chain). This clonotype was seen a handful of times. Its specific antigen is unknown. Base qualities are not recorded, but no much larger clone differs from it by a single base. According to the germline V gene, CDR1 reads SNHLY and CDR2 reads FYNNEI. Its CDR3 holds 13 amino acids, cysteine through phenylalanine. Only the CDR3 DNA is retained, 39 bases long and in frame from the first base. The germline ends are 5 bases apart after V is trimmed by 4 bases and J by 1 base. In the paper's terms, the time point label means: five sample-tagged time points from pre-transplant (day -1) to day 368 post-transplant, pooled. PBMC were thawed and then stimulated for around twelve hours with a CMV IE-1 overlapping peptide library, with no transport inhibitors added. After being thawed and rested overnight, the cells were stimulated in R10 medium along with CD28/CD49d costimulation. The IE-1 peptide library was made up of 15-amino-acid peptides, each overlapping by 11 amino acids. Samples from each time point were barcoded using BD Single-Cell Multiplexing Kit Sample Tags, then pooled and stained with oligo-conjugated anti-CD45RA and sorting antibodies. A BD FACSAria III was used to sort CMV-responsive CD8+CD137+ and CD4+CD154+ T cells at 4-way purity. Blood was drawn into EDTA vacutainers and was processed by Ficoll gradient within 1-24 hours.

These data originate in a study of immune aging and cytomegalovirus after organ transplant (dated by TCRdb to 2020 to 2023). About the study as a whole: Every transplant recipient was given three-drug immunosuppression consisting of prednisone, tacrolimus, and mycophenolate. The research as a whole found: Large clones contained a higher proportion of TEMRA cells, and the seven largest clones (over 1,900 cells) acquired aged and TEMRA cells while losing TCM cells. Following viremia, cells with an aged phenotype rose post-transplant no matter the clone size, with the increase showing up earlier in large clones (days 200-264) than in small clones. Because CD57 was not measured in the sequencing data, a conservative gene-based aging definition was used instead.

The method was single-cell sequencing. Reads for this sample came from an Illumina NovaSeq 6000. The BD Rhapsody Targeted mRNA and AbSeq Reagent Kit was used in a microwell format for cell capture and library preparation. Libraries were prepared to cover TCR, sample tags, AbSeq, and targeted mRNA from the Human T-Cell Expression Panel plus custom TOX and TOX2 primers. Sequencing of the libraries was done on an Illumina NovaSeq. The original methods were these. The analysis covered around 10,000 cells in total, of which 7076 were CD8 T cells and 4,000 to 5,000 were CD8 T cells with an identifiable TCR CDR3. On the Seven Bridges Genomics platform, raw data were run through the BD Rhapsody Targeted Analysis Pipeline with V(D)J processing. Quality control, Sample Tag demultiplexing with Lex-BDSMK, clone identification with VDJ Explorer, and Seurat clustering were all done in SeqGeq 1.6.0. Clones comprising <1% of CD8 T cells were considered non-expanded; clones comprising >2.5% of the sample were considered clonal expansions. The public reads were quality trimmed at Q25 with fastp and then assembled into clones with MiXCR by TCRdb, keeping productive beta chains. Here each entry gathers all rows of one CDR3 protein and keeps the most common genes and DNA. These V and J calls derive from TCRdb rather than the authors' analysis. Across this sample there are more than 20,000 distinct CDR3 sequences, with approximately 34% seen only once. The ten largest clones represent about 25% of the sample.

Specimen: CMV peptide-activated CD4+ and CD8+ T cells sorted from blood, collected at five time points, pooled. The cell subset or site label of this sample denotes: sorted CD8+CD137+ and CD4+CD154+ T cells after about 11 h CMV IE-1 peptide stimulation. The origin of this receptor is a female donor who had a heart transplant and CMV viremia. The rearrangement combines TRBV2 with TRBJ1-5, and TRBD1 may be the D gene, going by 5 matching bases. The bases are TGTGCCAGCAGTGGGGACAGCAATCAGCCCCAGCATTTT. It is translated as CASSGDSNQPQHF.